These 27 T cell receptor beta chains were all obtained from the same sample, sequenced in a study of cytomegalovirus exposure and HLA in healthy donors. 60 Vbeta and 13 Jbeta primers were used in PCR. Some clones are missing from TCRdb's copy, which holds only in-frame ones; the method was immunoSEQ multiplex PCR. Altogether 60,000 to 90,000 clones are present, 60% to 70% being singletons, with the ten largest covering 7.6%. Sequencing input: PBMCs. Source of these receptors: a man aged 35 to 55 in good health and CMV-seropositive.

Only a few counts were recorded for this clone. The chain uses TRBV6-4 and TRBJ1-2, with TRBD1 matching over 10 bases. Unmatched junction bases numbered 6, after V lost 2 bases and J lost 6 bases. Germline V lookup: CDR1 MRHNA, CDR2 SNTAGT. This CDR3 comprises 15 residues. The CDR3 loop is CASSDAGQGIHGYTF. In nucleotides, the CDR3 is TGTGCCAGCAGTGACGCGGGACAGGGGATCCATGGCTACACCTTC.

The chain carries TRBV27 and TRBJ1-1; 7 bases agree with TRBD1. CDR1 MNHEY and CDR2 SMNVEV come from the germline V gene (reference sequence). Trimming removed 6 bases from V and 11 bases from J; junction bases left unmatched: 15. The CDR3 length is 14 residues. In nucleotides, the CDR3 is TGTGCCAGCAGACTCAGGAGGAAAACAGGGGACGCTTTCTTT. This translates into CASRLRRKTGDAFF.

V gene TRBV9 combines with J gene TRBJ1-1; TRBD1 is a possible D gene (6 bases). The V gene lost 0 bases and the J gene lost 1 base, with 10 bases spanning the gap. This CDR3 is 15 amino acids long. Germline-derived CDR1 and CDR2 are SGDLS and YYNGEE. CDR3 sequence reads: CASSVEGGANTEAFF. CDR3 coding DNA: TGTGCCAGCAGCGTAGAGGGGGGGGCGAACACTGAAGCTTTCTTT.

V gene TRBV7-3 combines with J gene TRBJ2-5; a possible D gene is TRBD1 (6 bases). Deletions cut 3 bases from V and 7 bases from J, with 12 bases between. The CDR3 length is 13 residues. The V gene's germline CDR1 is SGHTA and CDR2 FQGTGA. CDR3 sequence reads: CASSFGQFGTQYF. The CDR3 DNA follows: TGTGCCAGCAGCTTCGGACAGTTCGGGACCCAGTACTTC.

The chain employs TRBV18 and TRBJ1-5; TRBD1 agrees at 7 bases. Germline V gene lookup returns CDR1 KGHSH and CDR2 LQKENI. This CDR3 spans 14 amino acids. Trimming at V came to 6 bases and at J to 4 bases, leaving 6 bases not matched to a gene. The CDR3 loop reads CASSGGQFNQPQHF. The CDR3 DNA sequence: TGTGCCAGCTCGGGGGGACAGTTTAATCAGCCCCAGCATTTT. The full variable domain, rest sourced from reference TRBV18 and TRBJ1-5, is NAGVMQNPRHLVRRRGQEARLRCSPMKGHSHVYWYRQLPEEGLKFMVYLQKENIIDESGMPKERFSAEFPKEGPSILRIQQVVRGDSAAYFCASSGGQFNQPQHFGDGTRLSIL.

The chain employs TRBV11-2 and TRBJ2-7; 9 nucleotides align to TRBD2. V gave up 1 base and J gave up 2 bases; unmatched junction bases: 3. Germline loops: CDR1 SGHAT, CDR2 FQNNGV. The CDR3 has 15 amino acids. The CDR3 spells CASSLGRTSAYEQYF. CDR3 nucleotides: TGTGCCAGCAGCTTAGGGCGGACTAGCGCCTACGAGCAGTACTTC.

The gene calls are TRBV7-9 and TRBJ2-7, with 8 bases aligning to TRBD1. Germline trimming cut 0 bases from V and 6 bases from J; bases unmatched to any gene: 7. This CDR3 has 15 residues. Germline CDR1 and CDR2: SEHNR and FQNEAQ (reference sequence). The CDR3 reads CASSLAGQDFAEQYF. The CDR3 DNA reads TGTGCCAGCAGCTTAGCGGGACAGGACTTCGCCGAGCAGTACTTC.

On this clone itself: Mismatch with germline at one junction end may stem from a read error. The CDR3 region has the DNA TGCGCCAACAGCCCAGGGGACAGGGGGTCTGAAGCTTTCTTT. Protein product: CANSPGDRGSEAFF. This chain uses TRBV4-1 with TRBJ1-1; 11 positions match TRBD1. The CDR3 consists of 14 residues. CDR1 is MGHRA, CDR2 YSYEKL, per germline.

CDR3 coding DNA: TGCAGCGTTGTGATCGGGTCTGGAAACACCATATATTTT. Translated, it gives CSVVIGSGNTIYF. The chain recombines TRBV29-1 with TRBJ1-3; no clear D. The CDR3 sequence is 13 residues long. CDR1 SQVTM and CDR2 ANQGSEA come from the germline V gene. V was pared by 4 bases and J by 1 base, with 8 bases between.

The chain joins TRBV30 to TRBJ1-1; 8 nucleotides agree with TRBD1. Germline V gene data show CDR1 as GTSNPN and CDR2 as SVGIG (reference sequence). The V gene end was trimmed by 4 bases and the J gene end by 6 bases; junction bases not matched to a gene: 4. The CDR3 contains 12 residues. The CDR3 sequence: CAWTGGYAEAFF. Here the CDR3 DNA reads TGTGCCTGGACAGGGGGCTATGCTGAAGCTTTCTTT.

The J gene is TRBJ1-1, the V gene TRBV7-9, with D hard to call. The CDR3 length is 15 residues. Germline lookup yields CDR1 SEHNR and CDR2 FQNEAQ (reference sequence). V gave up 5 bases and J gave up 6 bases, with 19 bases separating them. The CDR3 region is CASSRTFGEYAEAFF. In DNA, the CDR3 is TGTGCCAGCAGCAGGACGTTCGGGGAGTACGCTGAAGCTTTCTTT.

The J gene is TRBJ2-7, the V gene TRBV28; 7 nucleotides match TRBD1. CDR1 is MDHEN, CDR2 SYDVKM, per germline. The CDR3 consists of 15 residues. V was pared by 7 bases and J by 3 bases, with 12 bases of the junction left unmatched. CDR3 bases: TGTGCCAGCACCACGGGTTTAGGGACAGTCTACGAGCAGTACTTC. Amino acids: CASTTGLGTVYEQYF.

The chain uses TRBV9 and TRBJ2-1, with 8 nucleotides matching TRBD2. The V gene end was trimmed by 0 bases and the J gene end by 0 bases; junction bases not matched to a gene: 11. CDR1 SGDLS and CDR2 YYNGEE come from the germline V gene. CDR3 length equals 19 residues. The CDR3 reads CASSVGRRGVGSSYNEQFF. The CDR3, as DNA: TGTGCCAGCAGCGTAGGACGGCGGGGGGTCGGGAGCTCCTACAATGAGCAGTTCTTC.

The V and J genes are TRBV9 and TRBJ2-1; 7 bases agree with TRBD2. The CDR3 contains 16 residues. V trimming: 3 bases; J trimming: 8 bases; junction bases outside the gene matches: 14. Germline loops: CDR1 SGDLS, CDR2 YYNGEE. Here the CDR3 reads CASSADGGGIGDEQFF. The CDR3 nucleotides read TGTGCCAGCAGCGCCGATGGGGGGGGAATAGGGGATGAGCAGTTCTTC.

CDR3 in amino acids: CASSYSGTGRYEQYF. The CDR3 DNA is TGTGCCAGCAGTTACTCAGGGACAGGGCGCTACGAGCAGTACTTC. This sequence joins TRBV6-5 and TRBJ2-7; 9 nucleotides agree with TRBD1. V lost 0 bases to trimming and J lost 3 bases; unmatched junction nucleotides: 3. The CDR3 contains 15 residues. Germline-derived CDR1 and CDR2 are MNHEY and SVGAGI.

The chain combines TRBV14 with TRBJ2-1; possible D gene TRBD2, 5 bases. This CDR3 contains 15 residues. V lost 4 bases to trimming and J lost 0 bases, with 10 bases between them. Germline V lookup: CDR1 SGHDN, CDR2 FVKESK. The CDR3 region is CASSPGKVSYNEQFF. The CDR3 coding sequence is TGTGCCAGCAGCCCGGGAAAGGTCTCCTACAATGAGCAGTTCTTC.

The chain is built from TRBV7-2 and TRBJ1-5; D remains unclear. The CDR3 is 13 residues long. The V and J ends lost 0 bases and 11 bases respectively, with 11 bases between them. Germline CDR1 is SGHTA and CDR2 is FQGNSA. The CDR3 loop reads CASSLARHPAQHF. In nucleotides, the CDR3 is TGTGCCAGCAGCTTAGCCCGTCACCCGGCCCAGCATTTT.

This chain uses TRBV25-1 with TRBJ2-2; tentative D call: TRBD1 (5 bases). V gave up 4 bases and J gave up 5 bases, with 8 bases separating them. The CDR3 has 13 residues. Germline V gene data show CDR1 as MGHDK and CDR2 as SYGVNS. CDR3 DNA sequence: TGTGCCAGCAGTGCCAGGGAAACCGGGGAGCTGTTTTTT. Translation: CASSARETGELFF.

The V gene is TRBV19, the J gene TRBJ2-7; 7 bases line up with TRBD2. The CDR3 covers 15 residues. V shed 3 bases and J 2 bases; nucleotides not matched to a gene: 7. Per the germline V gene, CDR1 is LNHDA and CDR2 is SQIVND (reference sequence). CDR3 sequence reads: CASSIFGTNAYEQYF. The CDR3 nucleotides read TGTGCCAGTAGTATTTTCGGGACTAACGCCTACGAGCAGTACTTC.

The gene calls are TRBV5-6 and TRBJ2-5; a possible D gene is TRBD1 (6 bases). Germline values: CDR1 SGHDT, CDR2 YYEEEE. The V end lost 4 bases, the J end lost 2 bases, and 15 bases lay between the germline ends. This CDR3 has 15 residues. The CDR3: CASSPGQRKQETQYF. The CDR3 DNA is TGTGCCAGCAGCCCTGGACAGAGGAAACAAGAGACCCAGTACTTC.

To note about this clone: The same CDR3 arises from other DNA sequences in this sample as well. As DNA, the CDR3 is TGTGCCAGCAGCTTAGGAGGGCTGAACACTGAAGCTTTCTTT. Residues: CASSLGGLNTEAFF. The chain links TRBV7-2 to TRBJ1-1; no clear D gene. CDR3 length equals 14 residues. Trimming took off 1 base at V and 0 bases at J, with 6 bases between the two ends. Germline V gives CDR1 SGHTA, CDR2 FQGNSA.

The rearrangement joins TRBV19 to TRBJ1-1; possibly TRBD1 for D (5 bases). V was pared by 1 base and J by 2 bases, with 11 bases between. CDR1 and CDR2 (germline): LNHDA, SQIVND (reference sequence). The CDR3 length is 15 residues. The CDR3 region is CASSIGSGGNTEAFF. The CDR3 region has the DNA TGTGCCAGTAGTATAGGGTCCGGGGGAAACACTGAAGCTTTCTTT.

This clone has only a few counts. J is TRBJ2-2 and V is TRBV6-5; a weak D match, TRBD2 (7 bases). The germline CDR1 and CDR2 sequences are MNHEY and SVGAGI. The V gene lost 4 bases and the J gene lost 0 bases, with 9 bases spanning the gap. The CDR3 length is 15 residues. CDR3 sequence (DNA): TGTGCCAGCAGTTCCGGGGGGCCGAACACCGGGGAGCTGTTTTTT. Protein: CASSSGGPNTGELFF.

The genes are TRBV6-5 and TRBJ1-2; TRBD1 agrees at 10 bases. The CDR3 has 14 amino acids. Germline CDR1 reads MNHEY; CDR2 reads SVGAGI. The trim removed 6 bases at V and 5 bases at J, leaving 6 bases unmatched. The chain's CDR3 is CASRPGTGEYGYTF. Written as DNA, the CDR3 is TGTGCCAGCAGACCCGGGACAGGGGAGTATGGCTACACCTTC.

This clone occurred a few times. The chain recombines TRBV10-3 with TRBJ2-3, with 8 nucleotides matching TRBD1. CDR1 and CDR2 (germline): ENHRY, SYGVKD. The CDR3 is 14 amino acids. Trimming at V came to 10 bases and at J to 9 bases, leaving 15 bases not matched to a gene. The CDR3 DNA is TGTGCCACCACGGACAGGGCCCCGCAGATCACGCAGTATTTT. Its translation is CATTDRAPQITQYF.

This clone was picked up one time. The chain couples TRBV29-1 to TRBJ2-7; maybe TRBD2 (6 bases). Germline-derived CDR1 and CDR2 are SQVTM and ANQGSEA. This CDR3 spans 13 amino acids. V was trimmed by 5 bases and J by 2 bases, leaving 13 bases between them. The CDR3 bases are TGCAGCGTTCTTGCGGGACTCACCTACGAGCAGTACTTC. It translates to CSVLAGLTYEQYF.

The J gene is TRBJ1-1, the V gene TRBV7-3; 12 positions agree with TRBD1. CDR3 length equals 15 residues. Looked up from germline, CDR1 is SGHTA and CDR2 is FQGTGA. V was pared by 0 bases and J by 10 bases, with 6 bases of the junction left unmatched. The CDR3 DNA reads TGTGCCAGCAGCTTAACTGGGACAGGGGGCGATTCAGCTTTCTTT. Its translation is CASSLTGTGGDSAFF.